This is a list of T cell receptor beta chains from one sample in a study of blood T cell repertoires in COVID-19. Here immunoSEQ multiplex PCR was the method, and the copy in TCRdb shows in-frame clones only, minus some. The data show 73,000 or so clones, with 86% seen just once and over 7.5% held by the top ten. Material for sequencing was peripheral blood. The receptor set was obtained from a young man with acute or convalescent COVID-19. The CDR3 runs from the conserved cysteine through the conserved F or W. D genes are given only for firm matches. The size field is filled for only some rows; it gives once, few, many or a size class.

v_call	j_call	d_call	clone_size	cdr3_nt	cdr3_aa
TRBV5-4	TRBJ2-1	TRBD1	NA	TGTGCCAGCAGCTTGCCGCCCACAGGGGTTAATGAGCAGTTCTTC	CASSLPPTGVNEQFF
TRBV19	TRBJ2-2	NA	NA	TGTGCCAGTAGTAAAGGGAGTTTCTCCGGGGAGCTGTTTTTT	CASSKGSFSGELFF
TRBV29-1	TRBJ1-1	NA	NA	TGCAGCGTTCGTGAGGGGAACACTGAAGCTTTCTTT	CSVREGNTEAFF
TRBV5-1	TRBJ2-5	TRBD2	NA	TGCGCCAGCAGCTTGACTAGCGGTCACCAAGAGACCCAGTACTTC	CASSLTSGHQETQYF
TRBV15	TRBJ2-7	TRBD1	NA	TGTGCCACCAGCAGAGATGTGGGACAGGTTTACGAGCAGTACTTC	CATSRDVGQVYEQYF
TRBV28	TRBJ2-4	TRBD2	NA	TGTGCCAGCAGTTTATTCAGAGGAGCGGGAGAAGCCAAAAACATTCAGTACTTC	CASSLFRGAGEAKNIQYF
TRBV30	TRBJ2-6	TRBD2	NA	TGTGCCTGGCTAGCGGGTTACTCTGGGGCCAACGTCCTGACTTTC	CAWLAGYSGANVLTF
TRBV15	TRBJ1-2	NA	NA	TGTGCCACCAGCAGAGTGGACAGCTATGGCTACACCTTC	CATSRVDSYGYTF
TRBV29-1	TRBJ1-3	NA	NA	TGCAGCGTTGCGGTAGAGAGATCTGGAAACACCATATATTTT	CSVAVERSGNTIYF
TRBV28	TRBJ1-5	NA	NA	TGTGCCAGCATAAACCGGGGTCACAATCAGCCCCAGCATTTT	CASINRGHNQPQHF
TRBV19	TRBJ2-1	TRBD2	NA	TGTGCCAGTAAGATCGGGACTAGCGAGACAGGGCAGTTCTTC	CASKIGTSETGQFF
TRBV30	TRBJ2-7	NA	NA	TGTGCCTCCGAGACAGTTCTCACCTACGAGCAGTACTTC	CASETVLTYEQYF
TRBV10-1	TRBJ1-5	NA	NA	TGCGCCAGCAGGGGGAGGGCTAGCAATCAGCCCCAGCATTTT	CASRGRASNQPQHF
TRBV15	TRBJ2-3	TRBD2	NA	TGTGCCACCAGCAGAGGACTAGCGGGAGAGGATACGCAGTATTTT	CATSRGLAGEDTQYF
TRBV9	TRBJ1-5	NA	NA	TGTGCCAGCAGCGATGGAGAGAATCAGCCCCAGCATTTT	CASSDGENQPQHF
TRBV5-1	TRBJ2-1	TRBD2	NA	TGCGCCAGCAGCTTGGGCCAATCTAGCGGGAGAAATGAGCAGTTCTTC	CASSLGQSSGRNEQFF
TRBV3-1/TRBV3-2	TRBJ2-7	NA	NA	TGTGCCAGCAGCCAAGCACAGCAAAGCTACGAGCAGTACTTC	CASSQAQQSYEQYF
TRBV29-1	TRBJ1-1	NA	NA	TGCAGCGTTGAAGATATGGTCGGCGGTGAAGCTTTCTTT	CSVEDMVGGEAFF
TRBV7-8	TRBJ2-5	TRBD2	few	TGTGCCAGCAGCTTGGGCGCGGGAGGTTTAGAGACCCAGTACTTC	CASSLGAGGLETQYF
TRBV21-1	TRBJ2-1	NA	NA	TGTGCCAGCAGACAGGGCAATGAGCAGTTCTTC	CASRQGNEQFF
TRBV29-1	TRBJ2-1	NA	NA	TGCAGCTCGACTCGAGGGACCTACAATGAGCAGTTCTTC	CSSTRGTYNEQFF
TRBV3-1/TRBV3-2	TRBJ2-5	NA	once	TGTGCCAGCAGCCAATTCGGAGAGACCCAGTACTTC	CASSQFGETQYF